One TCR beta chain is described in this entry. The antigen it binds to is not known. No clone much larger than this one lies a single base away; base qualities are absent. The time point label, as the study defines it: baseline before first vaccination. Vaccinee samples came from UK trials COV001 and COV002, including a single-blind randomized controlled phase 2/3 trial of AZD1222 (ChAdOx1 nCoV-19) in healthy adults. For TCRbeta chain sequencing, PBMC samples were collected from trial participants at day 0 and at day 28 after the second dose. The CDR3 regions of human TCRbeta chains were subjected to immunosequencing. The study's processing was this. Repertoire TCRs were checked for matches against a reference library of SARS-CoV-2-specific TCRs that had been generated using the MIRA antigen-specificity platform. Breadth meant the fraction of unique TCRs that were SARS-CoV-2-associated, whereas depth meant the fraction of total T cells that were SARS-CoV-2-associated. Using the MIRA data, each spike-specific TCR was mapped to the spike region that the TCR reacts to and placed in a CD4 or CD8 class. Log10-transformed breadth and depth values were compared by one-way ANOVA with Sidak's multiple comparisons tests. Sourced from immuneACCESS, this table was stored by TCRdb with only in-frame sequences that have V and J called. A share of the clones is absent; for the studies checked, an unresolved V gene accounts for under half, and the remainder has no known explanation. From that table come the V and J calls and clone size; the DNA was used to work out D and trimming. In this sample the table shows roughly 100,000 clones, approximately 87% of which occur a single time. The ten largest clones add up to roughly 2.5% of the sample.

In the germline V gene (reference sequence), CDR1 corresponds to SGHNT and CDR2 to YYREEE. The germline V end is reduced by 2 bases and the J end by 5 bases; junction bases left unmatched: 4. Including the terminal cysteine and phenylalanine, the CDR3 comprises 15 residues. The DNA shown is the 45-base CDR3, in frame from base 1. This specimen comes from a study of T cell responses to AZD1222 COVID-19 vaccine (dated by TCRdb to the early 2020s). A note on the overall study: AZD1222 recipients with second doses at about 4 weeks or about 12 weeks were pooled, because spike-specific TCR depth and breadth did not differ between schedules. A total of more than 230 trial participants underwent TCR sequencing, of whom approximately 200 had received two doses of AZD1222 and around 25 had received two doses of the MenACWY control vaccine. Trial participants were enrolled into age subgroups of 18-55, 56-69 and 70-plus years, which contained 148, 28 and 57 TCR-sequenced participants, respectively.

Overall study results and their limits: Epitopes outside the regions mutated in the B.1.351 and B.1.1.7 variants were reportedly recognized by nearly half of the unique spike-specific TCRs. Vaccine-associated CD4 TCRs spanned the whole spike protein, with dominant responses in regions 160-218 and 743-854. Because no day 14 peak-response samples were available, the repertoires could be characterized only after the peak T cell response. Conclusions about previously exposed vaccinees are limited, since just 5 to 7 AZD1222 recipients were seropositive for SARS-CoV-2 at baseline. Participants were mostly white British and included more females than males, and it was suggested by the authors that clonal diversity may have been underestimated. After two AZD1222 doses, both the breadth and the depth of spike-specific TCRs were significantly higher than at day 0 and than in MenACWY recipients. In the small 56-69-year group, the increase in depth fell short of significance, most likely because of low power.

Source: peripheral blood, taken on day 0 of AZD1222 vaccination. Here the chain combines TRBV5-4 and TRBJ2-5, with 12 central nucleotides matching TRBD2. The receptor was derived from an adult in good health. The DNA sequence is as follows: TGTGCCAGCAGCTTAGGACTAGCGGGACTCGAGACCCAGTACTTC. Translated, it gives CASSLGLAGLETQYF.